The 31 T cell receptor beta chains in this list originate from one sample, sequenced in a study of blood T cell repertoires in COVID-19. Measured with immunoSEQ multiplex PCR; TCRdb has only the in-frame clones, and not every one. The table includes about 210,000 clones, about 83% detected once. Sequencing was done on a sample of peripheral blood. These receptors came from a man in his forties or fifties with active or convalescent COVID-19.

J is TRBJ2-3 and V is TRBV19; a possible D gene is TRBD1 (6 bases). V lost 10 bases to trimming and J lost 5 bases, with 31 bases between them. Germline-derived CDR1 and CDR2 are LNHDA and SQIVND (reference sequence). The length of the CDR3 is 18 residues. CDR3 in DNA: TGTGCCACAAGTACCAACCGGCCATCGACAGGTATTCAAGATACGCAGTATTTT. Its protein product is CATSTNRPSTGIQDTQYF. Based on the CDR3 plus reference TRBV19 and TRBJ2-3, the full variable domain is DGGITQSPKYLFRKEGQNVTLSCEQNLNHDAMYWYRQDPGQGLRLIYYSQIVNDFQKGDIAEGYSVSREKKESFPLTVTSAQKNPTAFYLCATSTNRPSTGIQDTQYFGPGTRLTVL.

This sequence joins TRBV10-1 and TRBJ2-1; D perhaps matches TRBD1 (5 bases). CDR3 length equals 14 residues. In germline, CDR1 is WNHNN, CDR2 SYGVQD (reference sequence). The ends were cut back, 3 bases at V and 7 bases at J, with 13 bases in the middle. Here the CDR3 DNA reads TGCGCCAGCAGTGAAGGGGATTCGCGGAATGAGCAGTTCTTC. It yields the protein CASSEGDSRNEQFF.

This clone appeared many times. The chain has TRBV4-1 and TRBJ2-1; maybe TRBD1 (6 bases). The CDR3 is 13 residues long. Trimming cost V 8 bases and J 5 bases, with 13 bases left between them. Germline lookup yields CDR1 MGHRA and CDR2 YSYEKL. CDR3 protein: CASRIAGDNEQFF. In DNA, the CDR3 is TGCGCCAGCCGAATCGCAGGGGACAATGAGCAGTTCTTC.

The V gene is TRBV3-1 (or the pseudogene TRBV3-2), the J gene TRBJ2-2, with 9 bases lining up with TRBD1. CDR1 LGHDT and CDR2 YNNKEL come from the germline V gene (reference sequence). The CDR3 contains 18 residues. V was pared by 3 bases and J by 0 bases, with 8 bases of the junction left unmatched. The CDR3 region has the DNA TGTGCCAGCAGCCAGGTTGGACAGGGGAAGCCGAACACCGGGGAGCTGTTTTTT. Translating gives CASSQVGQGKPNTGELFF.

The chain carries TRBV30 and TRBJ1-2; TRBD1 aligns across 12 bases. V shed 3 bases, J shed 8 bases, and the junction held 4 bases outside the gene matches. This CDR3 spans 13 amino acids. Germline CDR1 and CDR2: GTSNPN and SVGIG (reference sequence). The CDR3: CAWRGQGARGYTF. The CDR3 DNA is TGTGCCTGGAGGGGACAGGGGGCGAGGGGCTACACCTTC.

The V call is TRBV28, the J call TRBJ1-2, with D tentatively TRBD1 (6 bases). Germline CDR1 is MDHEN and CDR2 is SYDVKM. This CDR3 is 15 amino acids long. Deletions cut 2 bases from V and 2 bases from J, with 12 bases between. CDR3 nucleotides: TGTGCCAGCAGTTTACACGGACAGCCCAACTATGGCTACACCTTC. As protein: CASSLHGQPNYGYTF.

The gene calls are TRBV5-1 and TRBJ1-6, with 7 positions matching TRBD1. The CDR3 consists of 18 residues. Germline assignment: CDR1 SGHRS and CDR2 YFSETQ. The V segment lost 5 bases and the J segment 8 bases; nucleotides outside the gene matches: 19. In DNA, the CDR3 is TGCGCCAGCAGTCAAACGAGGACAGGCTCCCTGGGGGATTCACCCCTCCACTTT. Translating it yields CASSQTRTGSLGDSPLHF.

The chain joins TRBV28 to TRBJ2-5; TRBD1 agrees at 9 bases. This CDR3 region has 16 residues. J lost 2 bases, V lost 6 bases, and 10 bases had no gene match. Germline V lookup: CDR1 MDHEN, CDR2 SYDVKM. This chain's CDR3 is CASRLLRDRDQETQYF. DNA for the CDR3: TGTGCCAGCAGGCTACTCCGGGACAGGGATCAAGAGACCCAGTACTTC.

CDR3 nucleotides: TGTGCCATCAGTGTCCGAGGGGGGCTAGCGGGAGCCGGGGAGCTGTTTTTT. Encoded protein: CAISVRGGLAGAGELFF. The chain uses TRBV10-3 and TRBJ2-2; TRBD2 agrees at 10 bases. The CDR3 is 17 amino acids. Losses at the gene ends were 4 bases for V and 6 bases for J; bases not matched to a gene: 11. Germline V gene sequence: CDR1 ENHRY, CDR2 SYGVKD.

The table lists this clone with a few counts. The chain carries TRBV5-4 and TRBJ1-1, with D maybe TRBD1 (6 bases). The CDR3 is 16 amino acids. Germline V gene data show CDR1 as SGHNT and CDR2 as YYREEE (reference sequence). V gave up 6 bases and J gave up 4 bases, with 22 bases separating them. The CDR3 is CASTAEEAGVSTEAFF. The CDR3 bases are TGTGCCAGCACCGCGGAGGAGGCAGGGGTTAGCACTGAAGCTTTCTTT.

The chain recombines TRBV7-3 with TRBJ2-3; 15 bases map to TRBD2. The CDR3 loop spans 19 amino acids. Germline V gene sequence: CDR1 SGHTA, CDR2 FQGTGA. Germline trimming cut 5 bases from V and 4 bases from J; bases unmatched to any gene: 13. Here the CDR3 reads CASSPRTSGRGFHADTQYF. The CDR3 region has the DNA TGTGCCAGCAGCCCGAGGACTAGCGGGAGGGGTTTTCACGCAGATACGCAGTATTTT.

The sample holds a few counts of this clone. V is TRBV5-1 and J is TRBJ1-5, with 9 bases fitting TRBD1. Germline CDR1 is SGHRS and CDR2 is YFSETQ. With V trimmed by 4 bases and J by 3 bases, 5 bases remained unmatched. The CDR3 runs to 15 residues. This chain's CDR3 is CASSPGTGINQPQHF. The CDR3 DNA reads TGCGCCAGCAGCCCCGGGACAGGGATCAATCAGCCCCAGCATTTT. The complete variable domain, with remaining parts taken from reference TRBV5-1 and TRBJ1-5, reads KAGVTQTPRYLIKTRGQQVTLSCSPISGHRSVSWYQQTPGQGLQFLFEYFSETQRNKGNFPGRFSGRQFSNSRSEMNVSTLELGDSALYLCASSPGTGINQPQHFGDGTRLSIL.

V is TRBV19 and J is TRBJ1-6, with D unresolved. V lost 7 bases and J lost 0, with 7 bases in between. The germline gives CDR1 LNHDA, CDR2 SQIVND (reference sequence). The CDR3 runs 14 residues. CDR3 nucleotide sequence: TGTGCCAGTATGATGAGCTCCTATAATTCACCCCTCCACTTT. It translates to CASMMSSYNSPLHF.

The rearrangement links TRBV18 to TRBJ1-1; TRBD1 is a possible D gene (5 bases). CDR3 length: 13 residues. Germline CDR1 reads KGHSH; CDR2 reads LQKENI. Trimming took off 3 bases at V and 6 bases at J, with 11 bases between the two ends. CDR3 residues: CASSPVSGAEAFF. CDR3 nucleotide sequence: TGTGCCAGCTCACCCGTCTCGGGGGCTGAAGCTTTCTTT.

The V call is TRBV7-8, the J call TRBJ1-2, with 10 bases fitting TRBD1. Germline V lookup: CDR1 SGHVS, CDR2 FQNEAQ. With 5 bases clipped from V and 0 bases from J, the junction kept 9 bases outside the gene matches. The CDR3 has 17 residues. CDR3: CASSLGTGDLANYGYTF. The CDR3 DNA sequence: TGTGCCAGCAGCCTGGGGACAGGGGATTTAGCTAACTATGGCTACACCTTC.

The chain recombines TRBV18 with TRBJ1-3; perhaps TRBD1 as D (6 bases). The length of the CDR3 is 14 residues. The V gene lost 4 bases and the J gene lost 2 bases, with 9 bases spanning the gap. The V gene's germline CDR1 is KGHSH and CDR2 LQKENI. CDR3 coding DNA: TGTGCCAGCTCACAGGGGGTCCCTGGAAACACCATATATTTT. This gives the protein CASSQGVPGNTIYF.

V gene TRBV12-5 combines with J gene TRBJ2-3, with 7 bases that match TRBD1. Unmatched junction bases numbered 9, after V lost 1 base and J lost 2 bases. The CDR3 is made up of 17 amino acids. CDR1 and CDR2 from the germline V gene are LGHNT and FRNRAP. The CDR3, as DNA: TGTGCTAGTGGTTTGGGGGGGACAGAACTATACACAGATACGCAGTATTTT. As protein: CASGLGGTELYTDTQYF. Drawing the rest from reference TRBV12-5 and TRBJ2-3, the complete variable domain is DARVTQTPRHKVTEMGQEVTMRCQPILGHNTVFWYRQTMMQGLELLAYFRNRAPLDDSGMPKDRFSAEMPDATLATLKIQPSEPRDSAVYFCASGLGGTELYTDTQYFGPGTRLTVL.

The CDR3 spells CASSSRGPHNEQFF. CDR3 bases: TGTGCCAGCAGCTCCAGGGGGCCCCACAATGAGCAGTTCTTC. This chain connects TRBV27 to TRBJ2-1; TRBD1 matches at 8 bases. Germline loops: CDR1 MNHEY, CDR2 SMNVEV (reference sequence). The CDR3 is 14 amino acids. V dropped 6 bases and J dropped 5; count of bases not matched to a gene: 6.

The V call is TRBV3-1 (or the pseudogene TRBV3-2), the J call TRBJ2-2; 9 bases agree with TRBD2. Losses at the gene ends were 4 bases for V and 3 bases for J; bases not matched to a gene: 3. This CDR3 is built from 15 residues. Germline CDR1 reads LGHDT; CDR2 reads YNNKEL (reference sequence). The CDR3 reads CASSRLAADTGELFF. As DNA, the CDR3 is TGTGCCAGCAGCCGACTAGCGGCCGACACCGGGGAGCTGTTTTTT.

The genes are TRBV5-1 and TRBJ1-2; 7 bases align to TRBD1. With 1 base clipped from V and 2 bases from J, the junction kept 2 bases outside the gene matches. Germline V gene data show CDR1 as SGHRS and CDR2 as YFSETQ. The CDR3 totals 14 residues. The CDR3 DNA sequence: TGCGCCAGCAGCTTGAACAGGGGAAACTATGGCTACACCTTC. It translates to CASSLNRGNYGYTF.

With regard to this clone: The junction departs from the called germline gene at one end, perhaps through a read error. J is TRBJ2-5 and V is TRBV11-2; TRBD1 might be the D (6 bases). The CDR3 consists of 12 residues. Per the germline V gene, CDR1 is SGHAT and CDR2 is FQNNGV. CDR3 protein: CASSLDGGGLDF. The CDR3 DNA sequence: TGTGCCAGCAGCTTAGATGGTGGGGGCCTCGACTTC.

The chain carries TRBV4-1 and TRBJ2-1; D is perhaps TRBD2 (5 bases). Trimming removed 1 base from V and 2 bases from J, with 12 bases in between. This CDR3 region has 16 residues. Germline V gives CDR1 MGHRA, CDR2 YSYEKL. The chain's CDR3 is CASSQGTARAYNEQFF. The CDR3 DNA follows: TGCGCCAGCAGCCAAGGGACTGCTCGGGCCTACAATGAGCAGTTCTTC.

At least ten counts were recorded for this clone. The chain is built from TRBV13 and TRBJ1-3; D may be TRBD1 (5 bases). Trimming took 3 bases from V and 0 from J, leaving 18 bases between them. The germline V gene encodes CDR1 PRHDT and CDR2 FYEKMQ (reference sequence). This CDR3 is 18 amino acids long. CDR3 coding DNA: TGTGCCAGCAGCTTCCGCAAAGTCCAGGGAGGCTCTGGAAACACCATATATTTT. Amino acids: CASSFRKVQGGSGNTIYF.

V usage is TRBV15 and J usage is TRBJ2-1; possibly TRBD2 for D (7 bases). From germline, CDR1 is LNHNV and CDR2 YYDKDF (reference sequence). The CDR3 sequence is 15 residues long. Trimming cost V 0 bases and J 7 bases, with 13 bases left between them. The CDR3 DNA reads TGTGCCACCAGCAGAGATCTACAGGGAGGGAATGAGCAGTTCTTC. This sequence encodes CATSRDLQGGNEQFF.

This chain joins TRBV7-9 and TRBJ2-5; D may be TRBD1 (6 bases). V was trimmed by 0 bases and J by 4 bases, leaving 12 bases between them. Looked up from germline, CDR1 is SEHNR and CDR2 is FQNEAQ (reference sequence). CDR3 size: 15 residues. The CDR3 region is CASSLAGRRGETQYF. The CDR3 coding sequence is TGTGCCAGCAGCTTAGCGGGGCGCAGGGGAGAGACCCAGTACTTC.

The CDR3 nucleotides are TGTGCCAGTAGTATCCGGAGGACACAGGGAGAGCAGTACTTC. It yields the protein CASSIRRTQGEQYF. V is TRBV19 and J is TRBJ2-7; TRBD1 might be the D (6 bases). The CDR3 loop spans 14 amino acids. Trimming took off 3 bases at V and 7 bases at J, with 16 bases between the two ends. Germline CDR1 reads LNHDA; CDR2 reads SQIVND (reference sequence).

This clone was observed once. This chain uses TRBV20-1 with TRBJ1-1; no reliable D call. The CDR3 is 11 amino acids. The germline V gene has CDR1 DFQATT and CDR2 SNEGSKA (reference sequence). V lost 3 bases to trimming and J lost 7 bases, with 9 bases between them. CDR3 in amino acids: CSASLLNEAFF. The CDR3 region has the DNA TGCAGTGCTAGCCTATTAAATGAAGCTTTCTTT.

This rearrangement joins TRBV30 to TRBJ1-1; D remains ambiguous. V was cut by 5 bases and J by 5 bases, with 15 bases left in between. CDR3 length equals 13 residues. Germline V CDR1 and CDR2: GTSNPN, SVGIG (reference sequence). The CDR3 region is CAWERRARTEAFF. The DNA for the CDR3 is TGTGCCTGGGAGAGGCGCGCGAGGACTGAAGCTTTCTTT.

This clone was picked up a small number of times. The rearrangement links TRBV29-1 to TRBJ2-7, with D maybe TRBD2 (5 bases). The V end lost 1 base, the J end lost 2 bases, and 18 bases lay between the germline ends. The CDR3 has 16 residues. Germline values: CDR1 SQVTM, CDR2 ANQGSEA. CDR3 DNA sequence: TGCAGCGTTGAAGCGGGATACCGGGAACCCCCCTACGAGCAGTACTTC. Its translation is CSVEAGYREPPYEQYF.

The genes are TRBV9 and TRBJ1-1, with 7 bases lining up with TRBD1. The CDR3 is 14 residues long. Germline CDR1 is SGDLS and CDR2 is YYNGEE. After removal of 3 bases from V and 4 bases from J, the junction contained 6 bases not matched to a gene. CDR3 nucleotides: TGTGCCAGCAGCGCGACCGACAGGGCCACTGAAGCTTTCTTT. It codes for CASSATDRATEAFF.

The chain uses TRBV12-3 or TRBV12-4 and TRBJ1-2; D remains unclear. The CDR3 sequence is 13 residues long. V was shortened by 6 bases and J by 1 base, with 9 bases between the two germline ends. The CDR3 protein is CASSLPVNYGYTF. The CDR3 coding sequence is TGTGCCAGCAGCTTACCAGTTAACTATGGCTACACCTTC.